The clone carrying this T cell receptor beta chain was picked up many times. The antigen remains undetermined. Other DNA variants within this sample encode the same CDR3. No patient had received any treatment before thyroid surgery. This entry belongs to a study of metastatic and nonmetastatic thyroid tumors. On the study more broadly: Repertoires were compared across blood and tumor or nodule tissue from malignant and benign thyroid patients. Study outcomes and limitations: Significantly greater TCR beta diversity was reportedly found in malignant thyroid tumors than in benign nodules (in blood and tumor).

Per the authors' pipeline: For papillary thyroid cancer, a distant-metastasis classifier was constructed from CDR3 differences observed across clinicopathological groups. TCRdb reanalyzed the PCR reads via MiXCR. These V and J calls derive from TCRdb rather than the authors' analysis. This sample carries around 15,000 clones, approximately 20% of them seen once, and the ten largest clones take around 7.6%. The receptor was isolated from a female donor with papillary thyroid cancer or a benign thyroid nodule (not recorded which). Some clones in this sample may be carry-over from other donors' samples. Sequencing was carried out using adjacent normal tissue.

The CDR3, as DNA: TGTGCCAGCAGCTTATCTACTAGCGGACAAGAGACCCAGTACTTC. This encodes CASSLSTSGQETQYF. The rearrangement uses TRBV7-6 and TRBJ2-5, with 8 bases fitting TRBD2. Germline CDR1 SGHVS, CDR2 FNYEAQ. J lost 2 bases, V lost 2 bases, and 4 bases had no gene match. The CDR3 covers 15 residues.